The clone carrying this T cell receptor beta chain was recorded at least ten times. The entry originates in a study of low-dose radiotherapy and immunotherapy resistance in tumors. The authors amplified TCRs for 20 PCR cycles with a constant-region primer and a V-primer adapter. TCRdb re-derived calls from the reads in MiXCR, one entry per CDR3 protein. Of fewer than 60,000 distinct CDR3 sequences listed, roughly 12% are singletons. Time point reported: before trial treatment. Low-dose radiotherapy, low-dose cyclophosphamide, aspirin, ipilimumab and nivolumab were all given to the donors. Eligible patients bore advanced solid tumors devoid of tumor-infiltrating lymphocytes. The material was PBMCs, obtained before treatment. This TCR was recovered from a female donor with ovarian cancer.

CDR3 in amino acids: CSAIQRPNEKLFF. The CDR3 bases are TGCAGTGCTATACAGAGGCCGAATGAAAAACTGTTTTTT. This chain uses TRBV20-1 with TRBJ1-4; D not resolved. The length of the CDR3 is 13 residues. V was pared by 4 bases and J by 5 bases, with 11 bases between. The V gene's germline CDR1 is DFQATT and CDR2 SNEGSKA (reference sequence).